Listed below are T cell receptor beta chains from one sample, sequenced in a study of blood T cell repertoires in COVID-19. Sequencing was performed with immunoSEQ multiplex PCR; in TCRdb, only in-frame clones are kept and a portion is missing. This table holds just under 150,000 clones, about nine tenths found once. Sequences were obtained from peripheral blood. The source is a human donor in a cohort sampled during active COVID-19. CDR3s include the opening cysteine and the closing phenylalanine or tryptophan. Each record gives: V gene, J gene, CDR3 protein.

TRBV29-1	TRBJ2-3	CSVERGSDTQYF
TRBV5-4	TRBJ2-5	CASSLVAGSGETQYF
TRBV6-6	TRBJ1-1	CASSYEGTNTEAFF
TRBV9	TRBJ2-7	CASSVGTSGGAFDEQYF
TRBV9	TRBJ1-2	CASSAGHGLSYGYTF
TRBV7-3	TRBJ1-1	CASSGQGIAEAFF
TRBV15	TRBJ1-1	CATSRDLGRDTEAFF
TRBV7-9	TRBJ1-4	CASSLEEVGTTNEKLFF
TRBV6-1	TRBJ2-2	CASSDRHYTGELFF
TRBV7-2	TRBJ2-1	CASSLARRGGYNEQFF
TRBV30	TRBJ2-7	CACGGQGSYEQYF
TRBV3-1/TRBV3-2	TRBJ2-3	CASSPDGGNTDTQYF
TRBV10-3	TRBJ1-1	CAIRSGTGGNTEAFF
TRBV5-4	TRBJ2-1	CASSSLRGNNEQFF
TRBV5-1	TRBJ1-1	CASSLARGHTEAFF
TRBV5-1	TRBJ1-5	CASSATGLEQPQHF
TRBV9	TRBJ2-7	CASSGPRFSGSSYEQYF
TRBV7-6	TRBJ2-3	CASSPTLAGAGTDTQYF
TRBV7-2	TRBJ1-1	CASSLRGQPTEAFF
TRBV3-1/TRBV3-2	TRBJ2-1	CASSLAGLAVNEQFF
TRBV12-3/TRBV12-4	TRBJ1-1	CASTIDRFTEAFF
TRBV27	TRBJ1-4	CASSPAGTGGEKLFF
TRBV7-3	TRBJ2-6	CASSTTGASSGANVLTF
TRBV2	TRBJ2-3	CASSDDRGHTDTQYF
TRBV18	TRBJ2-5	CASSPAKDRVGETQYF
TRBV6-6	TRBJ2-7	CASSSILDRAEQYF
TRBV5-4	TRBJ1-1	CASSLVQGRNTEAFF
TRBV6-5	TRBJ2-1	CASTALAGGNEQFF
TRBV7-3	TRBJ2-2	CASSSITGDGGELFF
TRBV29-1	TRBJ1-1	CSVGGAAEAFF
TRBV3-1/TRBV3-2	TRBJ2-2	CASSRAWVGGELFF
TRBV7-9	TRBJ1-2	CASSRTTGNYGYTF
TRBV7-6	TRBJ2-4	CASFEDVGNIQYF
TRBV15	TRBJ1-2	CATSRDPGQANYGYTF
TRBV11-2	TRBJ2-3	CASSRTSGADTQYF
TRBV6-4	TRBJ2-2	CASSLTGEAGELFF
TRBV6-1	TRBJ1-5	CASSDQGSAQPQHF
TRBV5-4	TRBJ1-1	CASSEGQGEMGTEAFF
TRBV6-5	TRBJ1-1	CASRGRDWNTEAFF
TRBV9	TRBJ2-7	CASSPSPHRDEQYF